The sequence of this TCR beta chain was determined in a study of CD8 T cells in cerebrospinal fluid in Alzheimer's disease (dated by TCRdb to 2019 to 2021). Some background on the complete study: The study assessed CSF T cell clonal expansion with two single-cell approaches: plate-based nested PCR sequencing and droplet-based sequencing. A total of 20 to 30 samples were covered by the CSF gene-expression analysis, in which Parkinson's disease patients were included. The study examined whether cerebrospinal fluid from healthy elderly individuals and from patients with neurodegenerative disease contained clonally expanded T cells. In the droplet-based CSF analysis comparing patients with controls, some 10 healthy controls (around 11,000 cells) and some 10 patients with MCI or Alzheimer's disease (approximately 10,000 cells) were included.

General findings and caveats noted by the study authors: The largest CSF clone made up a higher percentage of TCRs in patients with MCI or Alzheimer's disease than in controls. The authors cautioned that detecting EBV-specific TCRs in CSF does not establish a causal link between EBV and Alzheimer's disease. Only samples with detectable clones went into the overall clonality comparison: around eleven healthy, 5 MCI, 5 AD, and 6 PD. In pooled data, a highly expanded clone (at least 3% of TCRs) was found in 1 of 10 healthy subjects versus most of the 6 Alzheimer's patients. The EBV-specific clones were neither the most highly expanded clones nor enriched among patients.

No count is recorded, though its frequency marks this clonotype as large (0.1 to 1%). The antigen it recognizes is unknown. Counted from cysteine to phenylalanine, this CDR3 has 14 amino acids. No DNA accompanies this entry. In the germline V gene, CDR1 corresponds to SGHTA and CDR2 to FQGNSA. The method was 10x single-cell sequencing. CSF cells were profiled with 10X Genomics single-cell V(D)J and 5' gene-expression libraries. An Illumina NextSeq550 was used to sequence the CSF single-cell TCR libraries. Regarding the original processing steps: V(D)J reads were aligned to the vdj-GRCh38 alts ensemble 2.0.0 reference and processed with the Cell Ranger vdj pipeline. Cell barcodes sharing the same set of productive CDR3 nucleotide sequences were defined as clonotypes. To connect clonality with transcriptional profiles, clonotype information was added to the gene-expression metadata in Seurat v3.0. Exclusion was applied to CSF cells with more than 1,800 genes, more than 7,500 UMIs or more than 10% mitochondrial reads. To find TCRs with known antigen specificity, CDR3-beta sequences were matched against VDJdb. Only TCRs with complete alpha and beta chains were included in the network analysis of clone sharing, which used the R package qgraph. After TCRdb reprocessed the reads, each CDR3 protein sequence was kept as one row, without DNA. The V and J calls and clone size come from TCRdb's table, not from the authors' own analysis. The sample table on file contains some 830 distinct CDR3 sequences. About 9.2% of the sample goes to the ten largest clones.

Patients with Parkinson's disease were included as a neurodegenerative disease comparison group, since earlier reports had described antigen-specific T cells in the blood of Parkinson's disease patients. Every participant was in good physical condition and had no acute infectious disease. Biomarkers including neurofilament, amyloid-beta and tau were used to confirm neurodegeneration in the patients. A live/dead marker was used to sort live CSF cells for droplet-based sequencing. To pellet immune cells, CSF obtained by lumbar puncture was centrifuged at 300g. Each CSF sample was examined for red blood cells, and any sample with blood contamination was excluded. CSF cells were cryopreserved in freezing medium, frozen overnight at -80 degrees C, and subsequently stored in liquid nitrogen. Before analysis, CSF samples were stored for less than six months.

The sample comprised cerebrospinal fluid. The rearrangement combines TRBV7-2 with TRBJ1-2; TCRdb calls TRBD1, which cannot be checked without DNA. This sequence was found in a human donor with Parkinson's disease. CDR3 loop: CASSYLTASFGYTF.